What follows are 14 T cell receptor beta chains derived from one specimen sequenced in a study of T cell changes during pregnancy in multiple sclerosis. Libraries were prepared by immunoSEQ multiplex PCR; TCRdb keeps only in-frame clonotypes and omits some of them. This table has around 56,000 clones, about 90% appearing once. Source: peripheral blood, taken in the third trimester of pregnancy. The source of these receptors is a female donor in good health, enrolled as a control in a pregnancy study.

This chain joins TRBV9 and TRBJ1-5; D ambiguous. This CDR3 region has 14 residues. The V end was cut by 2 bases, the J end by 5 bases, with 11 bases between. Germline values: CDR1 SGDLS, CDR2 YYNGEE. The CDR3, as DNA: TGTGCCAGCAGCGTCTCTCCAAGCGATCAGCCCCAGCATTTT. Translating it yields CASSVSPSDQPQHF.

The chain employs TRBV6-5 and TRBJ2-1; a possible D gene is TRBD1 (5 bases). The germline CDR1 and CDR2 sequences are MNHEY and SVGAGI. The CDR3 covers 12 residues. Trimming removed 11 bases at V and 5 bases at J, with 13 bases between. CDR3 DNA sequence: TGTGCCCTTAGGGAAGGGGACAATGAGCAGTTCTTC. It yields the protein CALREGDNEQFF.

This chain links TRBV7-8 with TRBJ1-5, with 9 bases lining up with TRBD1. The V segment lost 5 bases and the J segment 7 bases; nucleotides outside the gene matches: 9. The CDR3 extends over 15 amino acids. Germline CDR1 SGHVS, CDR2 FQNEAQ. CDR3 DNA sequence: TGTGCCAGCAGCCTTCGGGACAGGGTATGGCAGCCCCAGCATTTT. It is translated as CASSLRDRVWQPQHF. The full variable domain, its missing parts supplied by reference TRBV7-8 and TRBJ1-5, is GAGVSQSPRYKVAKRGQDVALRCDPISGHVSLFWYQQALGQGPEFLTYFQNEAQLDKSGLPSDRFFAERPEGSVSTLKIQRTQQEDSAVYLCASSLRDRVWQPQHFGDGTRLSIL.

The genes are TRBV13 and TRBJ2-7; possible D gene TRBD2, 7 bases. Trimming removed 1 base from V and 2 bases from J, with 12 bases in between. The CDR3 sequence is 15 residues long. In germline, CDR1 is PRHDT, CDR2 FYEKMQ (reference sequence). CDR3 DNA sequence: TGTGCCAGCAGCTTAGCGGGGGGCCCCCCCTACGAGCAGTACTTC. Protein product: CASSLAGGPPYEQYF.

This chain uses TRBV7-3 with TRBJ2-1; 9 bases match TRBD1. Germline values: CDR1 SGHTA, CDR2 FQGTGA. This CDR3 is built from 16 residues. Trimming cost V 5 bases and J 1 base; bases outside gene matches: 6. The CDR3 DNA reads as TGTGCCAGCAGCCCTGGACAGGGGTGGTCCTACAATGAGCAGTTCTTC. It translates to CASSPGQGWSYNEQFF.

This clone was seen only once. This chain joins TRBV6-1 and TRBJ2-7; 8 bases align to TRBD2. Trimming took 6 bases from V and 2 from J; bases not matched to a gene: 6. CDR3 size: 14 residues. CDR1 is MNHNS and CDR2 is SASEGT in the germline V gene. CDR3 residues: CASRKFSGTYEQYF. The CDR3 DNA follows: TGTGCCAGCAGAAAGTTTAGCGGGACCTACGAGCAGTACTTC.

The chain is built from TRBV4-1 and TRBJ2-7, with unresolved D. There are 16 residues in the CDR3. CDR1 and CDR2 from the germline V gene are MGHRA and YSYEKL. V lost 0 bases to trimming and J lost 6 bases, with 18 bases between them. CDR3 protein: CASSQEQPPAASEQYF. As DNA, the CDR3 is TGCGCCAGCAGCCAAGAACAGCCCCCCGCTGCGTCCGAGCAGTACTTC.

The rearrangement uses TRBV7-2 and TRBJ2-7; tentative D call: TRBD1 (5 bases). This CDR3 contains 15 residues. V was trimmed by 0 bases and J by 2 bases, leaving 11 bases between them. Germline CDR1 and CDR2: SGHTA and FQGNSA. Written as DNA, the CDR3 is TGTGCCAGCAGCTTAGCGTGGGGCCCTACCTACGAGCAGTACTTC. This gives the protein CASSLAWGPTYEQYF.

This clone was picked up one time. It is unclear where the CDR3 begins or ends on the DNA, so no DNA is shown, and the CDR3 is as TCRdb lists it. The chain employs TRBV7-9 and TRBJ2-7; the D segment call TRBD2 is taken from the table without a DNA check. Germline loops: CDR1 SEHNR, CDR2 FQNEAQ (reference sequence). The CDR3 has 15 amino acids, counting both end residues. CDR3 loop: CASSSSTSGGYEQYF.

This clone was found a few times. J is TRBJ1-2 and V is TRBV11-2; 7 bases align to TRBD1. This CDR3 is built from 13 residues. V lost 6 bases, J lost 4 bases, and 5 bases stayed unmatched. Germline V gives CDR1 SGHAT, CDR2 FQNNGV. CDR3 coding DNA: TGTGCCAGCAGGGGAGACAGGGCCTATGGCTACACCTTC. Translated: CASRGDRAYGYTF.

V gene TRBV2 combines with J gene TRBJ2-1; D is perhaps TRBD2 (5 bases). Germline CDR1 and CDR2: SNHLY and FYNNEI. Trimming shortened V by 8 bases and J by 5 bases, and 13 bases separated the two germline ends. The CDR3 spans 13 residues. CDR3 protein: CASGKLADNEQFF. CDR3 coding DNA: TGTGCCAGCGGGAAGCTAGCCGACAATGAGCAGTTCTTC.

The V gene is TRBV13, the J gene TRBJ2-7; 8 nucleotides line up with TRBD1. Germline V lookup: CDR1 PRHDT, CDR2 FYEKMQ (reference sequence). CDR3 length equals 14 residues. The J segment lost 6 bases and the V segment lost 8 bases, leaving 12 bases of the junction unmatched. The CDR3 DNA reads as TGTGCCAGCTCCCGGGAGCGGACAGGGACCGAGCAGTACTTC. It is translated as CASSRERTGTEQYF.

The chain carries TRBV5-1 and TRBJ2-2; 9 nucleotides agree with TRBD2. This CDR3 is built from 17 residues. Trimming at V came to 4 bases and at J to 1 base, leaving 8 bases not matched to a gene. Germline-derived CDR1 and CDR2 are SGHRS and YFSETQ. The DNA of the CDR3 is TGCGCCAGCAGCCGATCGATACTAGCGGGGAACACCGGGGAGCTGTTTTTT. This translates into CASSRSILAGNTGELFF.

J is TRBJ1-1 and V is TRBV25-1, with no clear D. V was trimmed by 8 bases and J by 1 base, leaving 11 bases between them. CDR3 size: 13 residues. Germline CDR1 and CDR2: MGHDK and SYGVNS. The CDR3 loop is CASGGSPNTEAFF. The DNA for the CDR3 is TGTGCCAGCGGAGGAAGTCCGAACACTGAAGCTTTCTTT.